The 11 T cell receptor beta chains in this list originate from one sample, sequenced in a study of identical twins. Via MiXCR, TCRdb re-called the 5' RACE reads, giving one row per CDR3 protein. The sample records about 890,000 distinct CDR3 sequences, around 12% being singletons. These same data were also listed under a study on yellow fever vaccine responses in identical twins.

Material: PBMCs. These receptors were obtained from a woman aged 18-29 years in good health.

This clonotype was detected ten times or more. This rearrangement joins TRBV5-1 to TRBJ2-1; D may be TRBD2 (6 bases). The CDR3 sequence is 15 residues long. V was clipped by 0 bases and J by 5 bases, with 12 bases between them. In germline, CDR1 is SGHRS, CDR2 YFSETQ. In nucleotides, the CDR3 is TGCGCCAGCAGCTTGGGGGGGACTGCGAACAATGAGCAGTTCTTC. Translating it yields CASSLGGTANNEQFF.

This CDR3 reads CASSMNTAFSGNTIYF. Written as DNA, the CDR3 is TGTGCCAGCAGTATGAACACTGCCTTCTCTGGAAACACCATATATTTT. The rearrangement uses TRBV3-1 and TRBJ1-3; D remains ambiguous. CDR3 length: 16 amino acids. The germline CDR1 and CDR2 sequences are LGHDT and YNNKEL (reference sequence). V lost 6 bases and J 0 bases, leaving 15 bases between the germline ends.

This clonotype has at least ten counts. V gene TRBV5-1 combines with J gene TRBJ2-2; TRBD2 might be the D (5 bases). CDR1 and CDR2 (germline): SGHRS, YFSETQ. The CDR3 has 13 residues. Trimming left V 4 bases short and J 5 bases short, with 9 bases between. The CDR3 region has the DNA TGCGCCAGCAGCAGAGGGCAGACCGGGGAGCTGTTTTTT. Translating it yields CASSRGQTGELFF.

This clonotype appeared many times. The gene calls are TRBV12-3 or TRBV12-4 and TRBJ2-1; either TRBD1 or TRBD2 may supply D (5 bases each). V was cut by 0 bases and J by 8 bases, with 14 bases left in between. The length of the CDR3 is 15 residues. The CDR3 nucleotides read TGTGCCAGCAGTTTAGCGGCGTCTCTGGGGGATGAGCAGTTCTTC. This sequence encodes CASSLAASLGDEQFF.

CDR3 sequence: CASSLAAGSSYEQYV. The CDR3 coding sequence is TGCGCCAGCAGCTTGGCAGCAGGTAGCTCCTACGAGCAGTACGTC. This chain joins TRBV5-1 and TRBJ2-7; the D is unclear. The CDR3 has 15 amino acids. Trimming removed 0 bases from V and 0 bases from J, with 10 bases in between. Germline V gene lookup returns CDR1 SGHRS and CDR2 YFSETQ.

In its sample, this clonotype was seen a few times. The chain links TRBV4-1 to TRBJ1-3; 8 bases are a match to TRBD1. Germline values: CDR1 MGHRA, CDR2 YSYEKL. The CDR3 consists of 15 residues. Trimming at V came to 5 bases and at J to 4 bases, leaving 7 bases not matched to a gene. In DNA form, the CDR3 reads TGCGCCAGCAGCGAAACCGGGACAGGAGGAAACACCATATATTTT. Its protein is CASSETGTGGNTIYF.

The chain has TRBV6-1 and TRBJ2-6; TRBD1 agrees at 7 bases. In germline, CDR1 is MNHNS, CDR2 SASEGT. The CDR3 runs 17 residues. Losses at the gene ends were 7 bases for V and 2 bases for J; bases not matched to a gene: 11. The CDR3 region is CASIPQGVGPGANVLTF. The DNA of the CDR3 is TGTGCCAGCATCCCCCAGGGGGTGGGCCCTGGGGCCAACGTCCTGACTTTC.

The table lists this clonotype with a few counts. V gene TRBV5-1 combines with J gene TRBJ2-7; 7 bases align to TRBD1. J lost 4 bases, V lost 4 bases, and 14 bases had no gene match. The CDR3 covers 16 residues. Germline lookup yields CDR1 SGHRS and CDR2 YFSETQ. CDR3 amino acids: CASSLVGQATGYEQYF. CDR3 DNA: TGCGCCAGCAGCCTGGTCGGACAGGCGACCGGGTACGAGCAGTACTTC.

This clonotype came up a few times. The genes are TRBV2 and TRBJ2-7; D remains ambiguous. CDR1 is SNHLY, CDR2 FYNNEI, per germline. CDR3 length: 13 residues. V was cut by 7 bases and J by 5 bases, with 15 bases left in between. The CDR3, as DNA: TGTGCCAGCAAACCACGGGCTCTCGACGAGCAGTACTTC. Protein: CASKPRALDEQYF.

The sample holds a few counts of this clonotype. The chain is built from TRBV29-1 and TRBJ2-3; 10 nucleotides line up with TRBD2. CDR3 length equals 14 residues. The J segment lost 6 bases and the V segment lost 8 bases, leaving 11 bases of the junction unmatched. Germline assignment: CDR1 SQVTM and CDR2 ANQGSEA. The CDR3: CSSGGAQSGDTQYF. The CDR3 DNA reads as TGCAGCAGCGGGGGGGCCCAGTCCGGGGATACGCAGTATTTT.

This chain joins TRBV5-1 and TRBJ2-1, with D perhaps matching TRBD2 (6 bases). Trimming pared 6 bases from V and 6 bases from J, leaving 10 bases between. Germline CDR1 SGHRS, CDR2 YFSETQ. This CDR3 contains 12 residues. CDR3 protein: CASTTSSNEQFF. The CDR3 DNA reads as TGCGCCAGCACTACTAGCTCCAATGAGCAGTTCTTC.